This T cell receptor beta chain is from a study of OX40 agonist ivuxolimab in advanced cancers. Study-level information: It was ivuxolimab, an agonistic anti-OX40 (CD134) antibody, that patients were treated with. Eligibility admitted prior anti-PD-1, anti-PD-L1 or anti-CTLA-4 therapy; 40% to 50% had some. Overall study results and limits: Dose levels from 0.1 to 3.0 mg/kg saw CD4+ and CD8+ blood T cells expand clonally by week 6.

Germline V gives CDR1 SGDLS, CDR2 YYNGEE. The junction had 9 bases not matched to a gene; V was cut back by 3 bases and J by 6 bases. The CDR3 is 15 residues long. The method was immunoSEQ multiplex PCR; TCRdb's version includes in-frame clones alone and lacks a portion of them. The repertoire consists of some 95,000 clones, with around 88% occurring once and the leading ten covering approximately 0.49%. In this sample, this clone turned up once. Its antigen is unknown. V is TRBV9 and J is TRBJ2-1; 7 nucleotides line up with TRBD1. This material consisted of CD4+ or CD8+ T cells sorted from blood, taken in a trial of the OX40 agonist ivuxolimab. The TCR comes from an adult with an advanced solid tumor such as melanoma, head and neck, liver or kidney cancer. The CDR3 loop is CASSGHRGFGNEQFF. The CDR3 nucleotides are TGTGCCAGCAGCGGTCACAGGGGATTTGGCAATGAGCAGTTCTTC.